The clone carrying this T cell receptor (beta chain) has a handful of counts. Its antigen is currently unknown. PCR was performed using 60 Vbeta and 13 Jbeta primers. Original methodology: Around 10 million shared chains were among approximately 80 million unique TCR beta chains counted in a later analysis. Profiled with immunoSEQ multiplex PCR; TCRdb holds only in-frame clones, not every one. That table furnishes V, J and clone size, whereas the DNA furnished D and trimming. The data hold 75,000 to 90,000 clones, with around 70% observed a single time. At sampling all donors were nominally healthy, likely with unrecorded immune exposures. Germline CDR1 LNHDA, CDR2 SQIVND (reference sequence). The CDR3 totals 13 residues. Deletions cut 6 bases from V and 4 bases from J, with 12 bases between. This record belongs to a study of cytomegalovirus exposure and HLA in healthy donors. Turning to the study itself: HLA-typed donors contributed approximately 86 million unique TCRs, which were held in an early data release. General study results and limits: It was reported in a later analysis that an Asian-associated ancestry cluster showed fewer N-insertions than the approximately 670-donor mean.

The sequence was collected from a woman aged 40-49 years in good health and CMV-seropositive. The sample taken for sequencing was PBMCs. The chain is built from TRBV19 and TRBJ2-5, with D tentatively TRBD2 (7 bases). The DNA for the CDR3 is TGTGCCAGTAGAAGGGGAGGGGGAGAGACCCAGTACTTC. Residues: CASRRGGGETQYF.